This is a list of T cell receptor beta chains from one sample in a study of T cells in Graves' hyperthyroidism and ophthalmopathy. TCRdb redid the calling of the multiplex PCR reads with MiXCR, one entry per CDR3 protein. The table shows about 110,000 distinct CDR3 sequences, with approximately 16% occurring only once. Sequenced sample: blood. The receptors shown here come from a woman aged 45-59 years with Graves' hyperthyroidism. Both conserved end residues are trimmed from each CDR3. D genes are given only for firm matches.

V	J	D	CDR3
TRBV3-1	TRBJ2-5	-	ASSQVMSEGETQY
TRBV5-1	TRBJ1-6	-	ASSLAPTDYSPLH
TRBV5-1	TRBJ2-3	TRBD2	ASSIGTTQDTQY
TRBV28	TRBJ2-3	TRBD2	ASNEPGLAGDTQY
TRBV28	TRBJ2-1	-	ASSLTTPTANEQF
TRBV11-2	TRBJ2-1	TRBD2	ASSLERGGYNEQF
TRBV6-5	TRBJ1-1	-	ASSYSPYGEAF
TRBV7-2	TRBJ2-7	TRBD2	ASSLTSGRSYEQY
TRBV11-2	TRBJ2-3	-	ASSFRGGGSTDTQY
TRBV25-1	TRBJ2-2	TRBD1	ASSEAGQGSGELF
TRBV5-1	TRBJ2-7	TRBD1	ASSLGQVGDEQY
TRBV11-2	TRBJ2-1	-	ASSLGRNYNEQF
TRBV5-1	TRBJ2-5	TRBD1	ASRPDRGQETQY
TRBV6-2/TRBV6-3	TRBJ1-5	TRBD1	ASSYSGQTGHRTLNQPQH
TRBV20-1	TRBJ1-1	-	SARGGEPTEAF
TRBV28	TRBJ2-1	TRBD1	ASTWGTEYNEQF
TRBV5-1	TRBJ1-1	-	ASSSTSMNTEAF
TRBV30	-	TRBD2	AWSVLAGGGNEQY
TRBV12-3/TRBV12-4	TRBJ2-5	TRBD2	ASRSSGRSGETQY
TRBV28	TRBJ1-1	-	ASSSPANTEAF
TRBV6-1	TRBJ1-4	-	ASSSYAVGVGEKLF
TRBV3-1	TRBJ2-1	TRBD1	ASSHSTGQGANEQF
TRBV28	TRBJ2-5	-	ASSPYGEETQY
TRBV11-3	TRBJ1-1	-	ASSLDRFGQAVSGTEAF
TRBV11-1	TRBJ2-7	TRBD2	ASSLGSGSYEQY
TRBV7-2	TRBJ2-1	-	ASSSARAEQF
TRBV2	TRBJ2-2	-	ASSVPRVSLSLVNTGELF
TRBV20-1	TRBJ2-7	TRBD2	SAEGGRAYEQY
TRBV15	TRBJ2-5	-	ATSRGLIQETQY
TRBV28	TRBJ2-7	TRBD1	ASTSRRTGAYEQY
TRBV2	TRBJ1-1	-	ASIPNTEAF
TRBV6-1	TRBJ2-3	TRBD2	ASPGGWEGTDTQY
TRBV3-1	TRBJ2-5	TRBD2	ASSGTSIETQY
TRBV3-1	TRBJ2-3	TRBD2	ASSSRLATDTQY
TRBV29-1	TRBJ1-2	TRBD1	SVRGTGEYGYT
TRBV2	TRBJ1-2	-	ASSSAGNYGYT
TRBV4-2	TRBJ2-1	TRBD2	ASSRRTSSYNEQF
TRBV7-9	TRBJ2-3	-	ASSLGGSDTQY
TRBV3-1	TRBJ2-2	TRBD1	ASSHYWTGPTGELF
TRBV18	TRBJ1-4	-	ASSPPRGSTNEKLF